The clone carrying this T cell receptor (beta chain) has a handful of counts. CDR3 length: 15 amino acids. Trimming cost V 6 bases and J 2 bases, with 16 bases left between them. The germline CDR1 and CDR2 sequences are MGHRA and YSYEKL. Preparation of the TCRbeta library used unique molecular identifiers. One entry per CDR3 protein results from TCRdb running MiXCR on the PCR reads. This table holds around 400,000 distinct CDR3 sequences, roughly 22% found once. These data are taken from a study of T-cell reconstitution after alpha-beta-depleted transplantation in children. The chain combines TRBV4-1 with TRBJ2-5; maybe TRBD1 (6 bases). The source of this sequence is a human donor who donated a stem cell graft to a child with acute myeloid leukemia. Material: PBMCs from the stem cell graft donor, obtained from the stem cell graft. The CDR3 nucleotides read TGCGCCAGCAGGCCGACAGGCGGGTTACAAGAGACCCAGTACTTC. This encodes CASRPTGGLQETQYF.